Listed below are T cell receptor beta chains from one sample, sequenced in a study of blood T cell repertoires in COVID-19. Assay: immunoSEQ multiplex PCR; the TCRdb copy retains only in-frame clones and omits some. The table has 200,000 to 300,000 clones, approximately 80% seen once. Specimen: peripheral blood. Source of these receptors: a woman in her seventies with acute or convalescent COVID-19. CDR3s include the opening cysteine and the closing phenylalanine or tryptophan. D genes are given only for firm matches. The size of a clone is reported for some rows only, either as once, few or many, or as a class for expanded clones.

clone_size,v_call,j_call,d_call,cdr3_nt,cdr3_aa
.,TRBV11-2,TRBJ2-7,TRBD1,TGTGCCAGCAGCTTAGATGCCGGGACAGGTCTTTACGAGCAGTACTTC,CASSLDAGTGLYEQYF
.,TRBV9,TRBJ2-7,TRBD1,TGTGCCAGCAGCGCCGGACAGGGGGGTGGTTACGAGCAGTACTTC,CASSAGQGGGYEQYF
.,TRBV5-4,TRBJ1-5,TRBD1,TGTGCCAGCAGCGCCAGAGAGGACAGGGATAATCAGCCCCAGCATTTT,CASSAREDRDNQPQHF
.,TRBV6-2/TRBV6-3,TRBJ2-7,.,TGTGCCAGCAGTATGGGGGGTAGCTCCTACGAGCAGTACTTC,CASSMGGSSYEQYF
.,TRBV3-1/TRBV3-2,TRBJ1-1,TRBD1,TGTGCCAGCAGCCAAGATTTGGATCGGACAGGGGGTCTAGAAGCTTTCTTT,CASSQDLDRTGGLEAFF
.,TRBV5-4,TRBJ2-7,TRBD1,TGTGCCAGCAGCCGACCAGGGACAGGGGGCGACGAGCAGTACTTC,CASSRPGTGGDEQYF
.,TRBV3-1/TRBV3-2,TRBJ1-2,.,TGTGCCAGCAGCCAAGAAAGAAAAACGGTTAGGGGTGATGGCTACACCTTC,CASSQERKTVRGDGYTF
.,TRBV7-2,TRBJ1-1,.,TGTGCCAGCAGCTTACAGGGAAGCAGGTCGACTGAAGCTTTCTTT,CASSLQGSRSTEAFF
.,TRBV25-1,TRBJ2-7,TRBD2,TGTGCCAGCAGTACCTGGCGGGGGGGCCCCGACGAGCAGTACTTC,CASSTWRGGPDEQYF
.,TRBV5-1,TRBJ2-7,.,TGCGCCAGCAGCTTGGATCGGTACGAGCAGTACTTC,CASSLDRYEQYF
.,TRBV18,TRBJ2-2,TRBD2,TGTGCCAGCTCGGCACTAGCGGGGGCCTCCACCGGGGAGCTGTTTTTT,CASSALAGASTGELFF
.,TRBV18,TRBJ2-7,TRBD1,TGTGCCAGCTCACTCTCCCGACAGGGGGACGAGCAGTACTTC,CASSLSRQGDEQYF
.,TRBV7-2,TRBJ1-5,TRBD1,TGTGCCAGCAGCTTTTCGGCAGGGGGTCAGCCCCAGCATTTT,CASSFSAGGQPQHF
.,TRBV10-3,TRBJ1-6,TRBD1,TGTGCCATCAAGGGACAGATGAATTCACCCCTCCACTTT,CAIKGQMNSPLHF
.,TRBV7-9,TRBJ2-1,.,TGTGCCAGCAGCCTAAGCGGGTATGAGCAGTTCTTC,CASSLSGYEQFF
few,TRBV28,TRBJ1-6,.,TGTGCCAGGATAGGACTCGCGGGCTCACCCCTCCACTTT,CARIGLAGSPLHF
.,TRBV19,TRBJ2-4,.,TGTGCCAGTAGTATAGTGTCCGGGGGGCTGGCCATTCAGTACTTC,CASSIVSGGLAIQYF
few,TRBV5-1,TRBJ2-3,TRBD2,TGCGCCAGCAGCTTGATGGGCGGGGGTGACACAGATACGCAGTATTTT,CASSLMGGGDTDTQYF
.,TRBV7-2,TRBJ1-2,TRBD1,TGTGCCAGCAGCTTTACAGGGGGTCAAGGGACTGGCTACACCTTC,CASSFTGGQGTGYTF
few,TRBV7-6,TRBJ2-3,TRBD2,TGTGCCAGCAGCGAAAGACTAGCAGGGTATTACACAGATACGCAGTATTTT,CASSERLAGYYTDTQYF
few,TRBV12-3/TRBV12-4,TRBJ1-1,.,TGTGCCAGCAGTCCGGCGAGGTACACTGAAGCTTTCTTT,CASSPARYTEAFF
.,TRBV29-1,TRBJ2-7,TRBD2,TGCAGCGTTGACGGGGGGGCTCGCGAGCAGTACTTC,CSVDGGAREQYF
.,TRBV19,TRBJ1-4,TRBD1,TGTGCCAGTAGTATAGGGTACAGGGGTCGCGAAAAACTGTTTTTT,CASSIGYRGREKLFF
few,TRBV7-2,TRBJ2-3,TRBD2,TGTGCCAGCAGCTTCCGGACTAGCGGGGGGACGACCACAGATACGCAGTATTTT,CASSFRTSGGTTTDTQYF
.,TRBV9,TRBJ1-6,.,TGTGCCAGCAGCCAGGGCTTAAGTTCACCCCTCCACTTT,CASSQGLSSPLHF
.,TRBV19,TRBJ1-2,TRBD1,TGTGCCAGTAGTCTCTATGGAAGAACAGGGGGACTCGGCTATGGCTACACCTTC,CASSLYGRTGGLGYGYTF
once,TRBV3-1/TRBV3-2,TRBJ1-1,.,TGTGCCAGCAGCCTAAGCGGGGCCGGTGCTATGAACACTGAAGCTTTCTTT,CASSLSGAGAMNTEAFF
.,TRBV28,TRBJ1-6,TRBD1,TGTGCCAGCAGGTACAGGGGAGTCTCCTATAATTCACCCCTCCACTTT,CASRYRGVSYNSPLHF
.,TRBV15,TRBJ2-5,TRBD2,TGTGCCACCAGCAGAGATCCCAGCGGGGCAGAGACCCAGTACTTC,CATSRDPSGAETQYF
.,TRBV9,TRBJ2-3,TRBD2,TGTGCCAGCAGCCCATCAAAGGCCGGGGGGGCCGGAGATACGCAGTATTTT,CASSPSKAGGAGDTQYF
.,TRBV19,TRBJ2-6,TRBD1,TGTGCCAGTAGTGGAGCCCGGGACAGGGGGTCGTCTGGGGCCAACGTCCTGACTTTC,CASSGARDRGSSGANVLTF
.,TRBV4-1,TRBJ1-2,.,TGCGCCAGCAGCCAAGTCAGGGCCGACTATGGCTACACCTTC,CASSQVRADYGYTF
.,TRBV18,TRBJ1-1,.,TGTGCCAGCTCACCCCGGGGGAAAGAGACTGAAGCTTTCTTT,CASSPRGKETEAFF
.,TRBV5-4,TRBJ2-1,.,TGTGCCAGCAGCTGGGGAGCTGGCAATGAGCAGTTCTTC,CASSWGAGNEQFF
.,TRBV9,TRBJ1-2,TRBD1,TGTGCCAGCAGCGTAGAGGGACAGGGGTACTATGGCTACACCTTC,CASSVEGQGYYGYTF
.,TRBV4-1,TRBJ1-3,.,TGCGCCAGCAGCCCAGGCACAGCCTCTGGAAACACCATATATTTT,CASSPGTASGNTIYF
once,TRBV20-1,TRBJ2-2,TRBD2,TGCAGTGCTAGTATAGCGGGTACTACCGGGGAGCTGTTTTTT,CSASIAGTTGELFF
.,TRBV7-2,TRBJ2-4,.,TGTGCCAGCAGCTTGGAAAGGACGGGGGACATTCAGTACTTC,CASSLERTGDIQYF
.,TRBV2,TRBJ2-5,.,TGTGCCAGCAGTGTCATTCATCAAGAGACCCAGTACTTC,CASSVIHQETQYF
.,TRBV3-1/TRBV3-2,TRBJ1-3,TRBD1,TGTGCCAGCAGCCAGACAGGGCCCTCCAGAGGAAACACCATATATTTT,CASSQTGPSRGNTIYF
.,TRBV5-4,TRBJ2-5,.,TGTGCCAGCAGCTTGGACCGAGAAGAGACCCAGTACTTC,CASSLDREETQYF
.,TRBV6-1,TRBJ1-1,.,TGTGCCAGCAGTGATACCGCTCCGGCTGAAGCTTTCTTT,CASSDTAPAEAFF
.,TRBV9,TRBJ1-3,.,TGTGCCAGCAGCCCCCGACAAGCCTCTGGAAACACCATATATTTT,CASSPRQASGNTIYF
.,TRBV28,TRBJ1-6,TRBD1,TGTGCCAGCAGTTTAGACAGGGGGTATTCACCCCTCCACTTT,CASSLDRGYSPLHF
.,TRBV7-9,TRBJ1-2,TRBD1,TGTGCCAGCAGCCCGCGGGACAGACCTAACTATGGCTACACCTTC,CASSPRDRPNYGYTF
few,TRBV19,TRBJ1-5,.,TGTGCCAGTAGTATGGGGCTACAGATAAATCAGCCCCAGCATTTT,CASSMGLQINQPQHF
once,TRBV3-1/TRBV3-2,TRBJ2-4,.,TGTGCCAGCAGCCAAAGGGAGGAGGGAGACATTCAGTACTTC,CASSQREEGDIQYF
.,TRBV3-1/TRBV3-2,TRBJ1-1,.,TGTGCCAGCAGCCAAGACCTTTTGACCGCCCGAGGGCCGGCTGAAGCTTTCTTT,CASSQDLLTARGPAEAFF
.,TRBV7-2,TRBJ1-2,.,TGTGCCAGCAGCTTCGTTTCGGTTCGGGATGACTACACCTTC,CASSFVSVRDDYTF
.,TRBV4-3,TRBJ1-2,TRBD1,TGCGCCAGCAGCCCACAGGGGCAGGTAAACTATGGCTACACCTTC,CASSPQGQVNYGYTF
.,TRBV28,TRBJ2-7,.,TGTGCCAGCAGTTCACAGAGCTTACAGGGCTACGAGCAGTACTTC,CASSSQSLQGYEQYF
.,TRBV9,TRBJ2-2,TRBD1,TGTGCCAGCAGCACCTTGACAGGGATCGGGGAGCTGTTTTTT,CASSTLTGIGELFF